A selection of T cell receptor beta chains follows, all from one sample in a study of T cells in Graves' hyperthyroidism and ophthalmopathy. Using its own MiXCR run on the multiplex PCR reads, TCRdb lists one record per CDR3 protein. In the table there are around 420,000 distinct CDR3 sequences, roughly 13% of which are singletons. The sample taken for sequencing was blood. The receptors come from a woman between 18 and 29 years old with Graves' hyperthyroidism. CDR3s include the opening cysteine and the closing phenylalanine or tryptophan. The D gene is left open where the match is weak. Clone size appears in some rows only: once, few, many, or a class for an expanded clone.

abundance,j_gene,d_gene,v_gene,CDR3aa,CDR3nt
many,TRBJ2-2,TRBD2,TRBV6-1,CASTGSGRAGTGELFF,TGTGCCAGCACAGGCAGCGGGAGGGCGGGCACCGGGGAGCTGTTTTTT
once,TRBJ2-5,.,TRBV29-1,CSVESSDWAQYF,TGCAGCGTTGAGAGTTCCGATTGGGCCCAGTACTTC
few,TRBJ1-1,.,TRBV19,CASSIWRQNEAFF,TGTGCCAGTAGTATATGGAGACAGAATGAAGCTTTCTTT
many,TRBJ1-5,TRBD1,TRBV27,CASGRDGQGGQPQHF,TGTGCCAGCGGACGGGACGGACAGGGAGGACAGCCCCAGCATTTT
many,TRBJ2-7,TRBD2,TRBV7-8,CASSSRGGDPREQYF,TGTGCCAGCAGCTCCCGTGGGGGGGACCCCCGCGAGCAGTACTTC
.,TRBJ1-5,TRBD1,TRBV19,CASSIGQGARGNQPQHF,TGTGCCAGTAGTATTGGACAGGGGGCGAGGGGCAATCAGCCCCAGCATTTT
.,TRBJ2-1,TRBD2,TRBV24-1,CATSDLPTSGRPDEQFF,TGTGCCACCAGTGATTTGCCTACTAGCGGGAGGCCCGATGAGCAGTTCTTC
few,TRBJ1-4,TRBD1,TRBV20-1,CSARRTGGNEKLFF,TGCAGTGCTAGGCGGACAGGGGGGAATGAAAAACTGTTTTTT
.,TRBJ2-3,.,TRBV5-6,CASSPDRTDTQYF,TGTGCCAGCAGCCCCGACCGCACAGATACGCAGTATTTT
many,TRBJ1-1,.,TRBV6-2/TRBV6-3,CASSTLKLNTEAFF,TGTGCCAGCAGCACCCTCAAGTTGAACACTGAAGCTTTCTTT
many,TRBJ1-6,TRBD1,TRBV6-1,CAGRDRANSPLHF,TGTGCCGGCCGGGACAGGGCTAATTCACCCCTCCACTTT
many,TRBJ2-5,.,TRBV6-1,CASSKGHQETQYF,TGTGCCAGCAGTAAGGGGCACCAAGAGACCCAGTACTTC
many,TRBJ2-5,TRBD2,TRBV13,CASSFGTTRPQETQYF,TGTGCCAGCAGCTTCGGGACTACCCGCCCCCAAGAGACCCAGTACTTC
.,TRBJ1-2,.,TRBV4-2,CASSQDRAGASYGYTF,TGTGCCAGCAGCCAAGATCGGGCAGGAGCTAGCTATGGCTACACCTTC
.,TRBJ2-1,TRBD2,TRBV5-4,CASSARGSSDWDNEQFF,TGTGCCAGCAGCGCTCGCGGGAGTTCAGATTGGGACAATGAGCAGTTCTTC
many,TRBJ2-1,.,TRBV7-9,CASSYPERPGGNEQFF,TGTGCCAGCAGCTACCCGGAAAGGCCTGGGGGCAATGAGCAGTTCTTC
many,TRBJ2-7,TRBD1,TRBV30,CAWSGDRGDEQYF,TGTGCCTGGAGTGGGGACAGGGGGGACGAGCAGTACTTC
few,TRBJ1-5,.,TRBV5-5,CASSLLPGQGDGPQHF,TGTGCCAGCAGCTTGCTTCCGGGACAAGGGGATGGGCCCCAGCATTTT
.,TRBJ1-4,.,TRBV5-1,CASSPGPGAEKLFF,TGCGCCAGCAGCCCGGGTCCCGGCGCCGAAAAACTGTTTTTT
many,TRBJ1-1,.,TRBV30,CAWSPRSEAFF,TGTGCCTGGAGTCCGAGGTCTGAAGCTTTCTTT
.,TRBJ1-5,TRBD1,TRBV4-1,CASSQELGQNNQPQHF,TGCGCCAGCAGCCAAGAGCTGGGACAGAACAATCAGCCCCAGCATTTT
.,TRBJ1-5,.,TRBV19,CATKDQPISNQPQHF,TGTGCCACCAAGGACCAACCCATAAGCAATCAGCCCCAGCATTTT
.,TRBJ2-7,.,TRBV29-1,CSASALISYEQYF,TGCAGCGCATCGGCCTTAATCTCCTACGAGCAGTACTTC
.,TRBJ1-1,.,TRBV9,CASSAPRVEAFF,TGTGCCAGCAGCGCCCCCCGAGTGGAAGCTTTCTTT
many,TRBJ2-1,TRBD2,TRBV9,CASSAPGLAAYNEQFF,TGTGCCAGCAGCGCCCCGGGACTAGCGGCCTACAATGAGCAGTTCTTC
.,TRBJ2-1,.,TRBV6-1,CASSEVSEQFF,TGTGCCAGCAGTGAAGTGAGTGAGCAGTTCTTC
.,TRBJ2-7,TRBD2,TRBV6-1,CASSRLAGVSPYEQYF,TGTGCCAGCAGTCGACTAGCGGGAGTAAGTCCCTACGAGCAGTACTTC
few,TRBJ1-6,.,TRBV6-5,CASSWAGLTGKDSPLHF,TGTGCCAGCAGTTGGGCAGGCCTCACTGGGAAGGATTCACCCCTCCACTTT
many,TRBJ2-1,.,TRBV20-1,CSASQNYNEQFF,TGCAGTGCTAGCCAGAATTACAATGAGCAGTTCTTC
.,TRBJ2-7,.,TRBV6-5,CASSYASGKEAYEQYF,TGTGCCAGCAGTTACGCTTCCGGGAAGGAAGCCTACGAGCAGTACTTC
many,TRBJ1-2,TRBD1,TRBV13,CASSLRGRNYGYTF,TGTGCCAGCAGCTTAAGGGGGCGGAACTATGGCTACACCTTC
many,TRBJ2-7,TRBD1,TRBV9,CASSAGQGGSYEQYF,TGTGCCAGCAGCGCTGGACAGGGGGGATCCTACGAGCAGTACTTC
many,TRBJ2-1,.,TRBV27,CASSLRGSSYNEQFF,TGTGCCAGCAGTTTACGGGGGAGCTCCTACAATGAGCAGTTCTTC
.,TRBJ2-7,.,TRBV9,CASSPSKGRWDEQYF,TGTGCCAGCAGCCCTTCTAAAGGGAGGTGGGACGAGCAGTACTTC
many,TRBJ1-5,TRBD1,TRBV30,CAWNQGASQPQHF,TGTGCCTGGAATCAGGGGGCGAGTCAGCCCCAGCATTTT
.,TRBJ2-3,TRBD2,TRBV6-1,CASSEVISSGSSTDTQYF,TGTGCCAGCAGTGAAGTCATCTCTAGCGGGAGTAGCACAGATACGCAGTATTTT
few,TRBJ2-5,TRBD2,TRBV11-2,CASSFSPMGGNQETQYF,TGTGCCAGCAGCTTCTCCCCGATGGGAGGGAATCAAGAGACCCAGTACTTC
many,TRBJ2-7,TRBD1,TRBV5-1,CASSMGQDRGRNEQYF,TGCGCCAGCAGCATGGGACAGGACAGGGGGCGCAACGAGCAGTACTTC
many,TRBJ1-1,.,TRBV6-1,CASTRVANTEAFF,TGTGCCAGCACTCGGGTCGCGAACACTGAAGCTTTCTTT
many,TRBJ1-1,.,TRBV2,CASSEGRGLNTEAFF,TGTGCCAGCAGTGAGGGGAGGGGCCTGAACACTGAAGCTTTCTTT
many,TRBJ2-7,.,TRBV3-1,CASSPKLRAYEQYF,TGTGCCAGCAGCCCGAAACTAAGGGCCTACGAGCAGTACTTC
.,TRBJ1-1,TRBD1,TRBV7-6,CASSPDRGLVNTEAFF,TGTGCCAGCAGCCCGGACAGGGGTTTGGTGAACACTGAAGCTTTCTTT
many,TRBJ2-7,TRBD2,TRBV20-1,CSAGTSIYEQYF,TGCAGTGCCGGGACTAGTATCTACGAGCAGTACTTC
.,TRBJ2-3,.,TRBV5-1,CASRWTDTQYF,TGCGCCAGCAGATGGACAGATACGCAGTATTTT
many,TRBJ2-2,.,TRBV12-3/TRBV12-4,CASSLGAHTGELFF,TGTGCCAGCAGTTTAGGGGCACACACCGGGGAGCTGTTTTTT
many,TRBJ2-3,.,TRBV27,CASSPSVADTQYF,TGTGCCAGCAGTCCTTCGGTGGCAGATACGCAGTATTTT